This T cell receptor beta chain was obtained from a study of immune heterogeneity within non-small cell lung tumors. Study conclusions and caveats: Tumor sites in a patient shared identical dominant CDR3 beta clonotypes and also carried site-unique high-frequency clones.

CDR3 length: 14 residues. J was trimmed by 5 bases and V by 0 bases; bases with no gene match: 1. The germline V gene encodes CDR1 MNHEY and CDR2 SVGAGI. By its share, this clonotype is medium-sized. Its antigen remains unidentified. TCR beta CDR3 was amplified by multiplex PCR using 32 V and 13 J primers. TCRdb recomputed calls from the multiplex PCR reads with MiXCR, one row per CDR3 protein. The repertoire includes thousands of distinct CDR3 sequences, around a fifth of them detected once, and roughly 17% sits in the top ten. Genomic DNA extracted from bulk tumor tissue served as template. A total of 450 to 700 ng was used per sample. Collection of several biopsies per primary tumor, spaced far apart, took place during surgery. Each patient presented with untreated, newly diagnosed non-small cell lung cancer and received curative surgery. A total of some 14 patients with newly diagnosed non-small cell lung cancer, all of whom were undergoing surgery with curative intent, made up the donors.

This chain connects TRBV6-5 to TRBJ1-2, with TRBD1 matching over 9 bases. The specimen sequenced was lung tumor tissue. The origin of this receptor is a man between 60 and 75 years old with non-small cell lung cancer. The DNA of the CDR3 is TGTGCCAGCAGTTACTCAGACAGGGGGTATGGCTACACCTTC. Translating gives CASSYSDRGYGYTF.